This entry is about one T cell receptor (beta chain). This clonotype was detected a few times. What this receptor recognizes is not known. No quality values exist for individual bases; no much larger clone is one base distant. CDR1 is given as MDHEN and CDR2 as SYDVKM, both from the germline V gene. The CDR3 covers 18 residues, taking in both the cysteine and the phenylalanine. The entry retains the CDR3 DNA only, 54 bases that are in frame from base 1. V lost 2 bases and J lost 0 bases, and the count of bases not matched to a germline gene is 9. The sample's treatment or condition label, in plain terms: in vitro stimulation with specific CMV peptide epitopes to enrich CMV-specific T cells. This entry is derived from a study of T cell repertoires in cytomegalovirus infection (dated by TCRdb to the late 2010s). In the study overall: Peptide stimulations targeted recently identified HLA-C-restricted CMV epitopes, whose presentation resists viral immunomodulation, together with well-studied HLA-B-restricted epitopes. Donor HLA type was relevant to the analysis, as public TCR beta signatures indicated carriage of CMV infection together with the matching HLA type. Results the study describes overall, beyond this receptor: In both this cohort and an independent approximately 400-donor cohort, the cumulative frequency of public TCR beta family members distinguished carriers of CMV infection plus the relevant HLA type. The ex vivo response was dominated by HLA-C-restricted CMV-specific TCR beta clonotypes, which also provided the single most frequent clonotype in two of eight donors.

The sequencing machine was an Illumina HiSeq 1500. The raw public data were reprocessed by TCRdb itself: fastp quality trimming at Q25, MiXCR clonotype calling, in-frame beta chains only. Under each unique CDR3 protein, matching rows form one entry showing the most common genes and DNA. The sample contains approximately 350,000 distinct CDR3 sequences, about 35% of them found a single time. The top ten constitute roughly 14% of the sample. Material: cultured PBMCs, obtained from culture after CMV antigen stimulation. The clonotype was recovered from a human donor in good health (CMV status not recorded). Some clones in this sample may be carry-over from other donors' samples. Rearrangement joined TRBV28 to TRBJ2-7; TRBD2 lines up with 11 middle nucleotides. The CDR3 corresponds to CASSLISGLADYSYEQYF. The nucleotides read TGTGCCAGCAGTTTAATATCGGGACTAGCGGACTACTCCTACGAGCAGTACTTC.